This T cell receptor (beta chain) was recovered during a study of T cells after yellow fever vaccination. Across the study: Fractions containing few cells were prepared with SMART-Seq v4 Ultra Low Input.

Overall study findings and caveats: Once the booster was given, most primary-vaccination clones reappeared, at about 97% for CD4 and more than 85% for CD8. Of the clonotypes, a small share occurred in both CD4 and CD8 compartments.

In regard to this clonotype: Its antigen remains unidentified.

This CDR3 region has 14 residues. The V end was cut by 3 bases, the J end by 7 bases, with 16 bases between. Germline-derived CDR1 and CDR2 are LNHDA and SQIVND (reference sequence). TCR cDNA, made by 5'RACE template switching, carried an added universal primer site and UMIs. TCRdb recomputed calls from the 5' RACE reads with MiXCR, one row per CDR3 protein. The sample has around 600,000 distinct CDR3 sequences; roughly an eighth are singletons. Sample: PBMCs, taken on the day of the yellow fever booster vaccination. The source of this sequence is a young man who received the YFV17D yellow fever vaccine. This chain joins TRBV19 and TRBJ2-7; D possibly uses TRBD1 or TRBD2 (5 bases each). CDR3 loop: CASSIGGSVGEQYF. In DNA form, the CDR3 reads TGTGCCAGTAGTATTGGGGGTTCTGTGGGGGAGCAGTACTTC.